One sample yielded the 5 T cell receptor beta chains listed below, sequenced in a study of blood T cell repertoires in COVID-19. Libraries were prepared by immunoSEQ multiplex PCR; TCRdb keeps only in-frame clonotypes and omits some of them. The data contain 50,000 to 55,000 clones, 87% of them singletons. The sequencing input was peripheral blood. These receptors originate from a man in his fifties or sixties with acute or convalescent COVID-19.

V usage is TRBV29-1 and J usage is TRBJ1-5; D perhaps matches TRBD1 (6 bases). Trimming pared 4 bases from V and 4 bases from J, leaving 20 bases between. The CDR3 sequence is 16 residues long. Germline assignment: CDR1 SQVTM and CDR2 ANQGSEA. The CDR3 nucleotides are TGCAGCGTTGCCGAGGGGCAGGGAGGGGGGAATCAGCCCCAGCATTTT. Translating it yields CSVAEGQGGGNQPQHF.

The chain has TRBV7-9 and TRBJ2-6; TRBD2 matches 8 bases. CDR1 and CDR2 (germline): SEHNR, FQNEAQ (reference sequence). CDR3 size: 18 residues. With V trimmed by 5 bases and J by 0 bases, 9 bases remained unmatched. The CDR3 spells CASSQSGRATSGANVLTF. The DNA for the CDR3 is TGTGCCAGCAGCCAGAGCGGGAGAGCTACCTCTGGGGCCAACGTCCTGACTTTC.

V gene TRBV10-3 combines with J gene TRBJ2-5; 7 nucleotides match TRBD1. Germline V gene sequence: CDR1 ENHRY, CDR2 SYGVKD. Trimming removed 8 bases from V and 2 bases from J; junction bases left unmatched: 8. The CDR3 covers 14 residues. For the CDR3, the DNA is TGTGCCATCCGCCCCGGGACAGATCAAGAGACCCAGTACTTC. Translated, it gives CAIRPGTDQETQYF.

The gene calls are TRBV5-8 and TRBJ2-1; D might be TRBD2 (6 bases). This CDR3 spans 15 amino acids. Germline values: CDR1 SGHTS, CDR2 YDEGEE. V lost 4 bases to trimming and J lost 7 bases, with 18 bases between them. The CDR3 protein is CASSPPGLLGNEQFF. DNA of the CDR3: TGTGCCAGCAGCCCCCCGGGACTCCTAGGGAATGAGCAGTTCTTC.

This chain joins TRBV4-1 and TRBJ1-1; tentative D call: TRBD1 (5 bases). This CDR3 has 15 residues. Germline CDR1 reads MGHRA; CDR2 reads YSYEKL. Trimming removed 0 bases at V and 2 bases at J, with 10 bases between. The CDR3 nucleotides are TGCGCCAGCAGCCAAGATGGCAGGGTTAACACTGAAGCTTTCTTT. Residues: CASSQDGRVNTEAFF.